These 17 T cell receptor beta chains came from one sample sequenced in a study of T cell changes during pregnancy in multiple sclerosis (dated by TCRdb to about 2019). Libraries were prepared through the immunoSEQ multiplex PCR assay. TCRdb carries this immuneACCESS record with in-frame sequences only. Its versions omit some clonotypes, under half of them owing to an unresolved V gene in the studies checked, with the rest unexplained. This sample gives under 120,000 clones in total; approximately 93% of them show up just once. In total, the top ten clones hold less than 4.5% of the sample. The sequences come from peripheral blood, collected after pregnancy. These receptor sequences come from a female donor with multiple sclerosis, enrolled in a pregnancy study.

This chain connects TRBV7-3 to TRBJ1-1, with unresolved D. Germline CDR1 SGHTA, CDR2 FQGTGA. The V gene lost 5 bases and the J gene lost 3 bases, with 10 bases spanning the gap. The length of the CDR3 is 13 residues. CDR3 residues: CASSLQRDTEAFF. The CDR3 DNA is TGTGCCAGCAGCCTACAGCGGGACACTGAAGCTTTCTTT.

The gene calls are TRBV30 and TRBJ2-1, with TRBD2 matching 8 bases. This CDR3 contains 15 residues. Germline loops: CDR1 GTSNPN, CDR2 SVGIG (reference sequence). V shed 1 base, J shed 0 bases, and the junction held 2 bases outside the gene matches. The CDR3 region has the DNA TGTGCCTGGAGTGAAAGCGGGAGCTCCTACAATGAGCAGTTCTTC. Amino acids: CAWSESGSSYNEQFF.

This chain links TRBV13 with TRBJ2-7; D call uncertain. Germline V gene sequence: CDR1 PRHDT, CDR2 FYEKMQ (reference sequence). The CDR3 loop spans 12 amino acids. Trimming stripped 5 bases from V and 4 bases from J, with 9 bases between. CDR3 bases: TGTGCCAGCAGCGTCTCTTCGTACGAGCAGTACTTC. It translates to CASSVSSYEQYF.

The genes are TRBV2 and TRBJ2-3; 8 nucleotides agree with TRBD1. With 6 bases clipped from V and 4 bases from J, the junction kept 6 bases outside the gene matches. The germline V gene encodes CDR1 SNHLY and CDR2 FYNNEI. CDR3 size: 14 residues. The CDR3 DNA reads TGTGCCAGCAGGGGGGCAGGGGGCTCAGATACGCAGTATTTT. Its translation is CASRGAGGSDTQYF.

The rearrangement joins TRBV4-1 to TRBJ2-7, with 9 bases that match TRBD1. The V gene's germline CDR1 is MGHRA and CDR2 YSYEKL. The CDR3 loop spans 15 amino acids. V shed 5 bases, J shed 7 bases, and the junction held 12 bases outside the gene matches. Here the CDR3 DNA reads TGCGCCAGCAGCGGTCGTACAGGGGGCGTAGGGGAGCAGTACTTC. This encodes CASSGRTGGVGEQYF.

This rearrangement joins TRBV9 to TRBJ2-1; a possible D gene is TRBD1 (6 bases). This CDR3 comprises 16 residues. Trimming took 2 bases from V and 6 from J, leaving 18 bases between them. Per the germline V gene, CDR1 is SGDLS and CDR2 is YYNGEE. Written as DNA, the CDR3 is TGTGCCAGCAGCGTCGGAACAGGGTCCTGGGGCAATGAGCAGTTCTTC. Protein: CASSVGTGSWGNEQFF.

This chain uses TRBV11-2 with TRBJ2-1; 14 bases line up with TRBD2. V was pared by 4 bases and J by 7 bases, with 9 bases of the junction left unmatched. Germline assignment: CDR1 SGHAT and CDR2 FQNNGV. The CDR3 spans 17 residues. The CDR3: CASSSDGLAGGGNEQFF. The CDR3 coding sequence is TGTGCCAGCAGCTCCGACGGACTAGCGGGGGGCGGGAATGAGCAGTTCTTC.

The gene calls are TRBV25-1 and TRBJ2-2, with a weak D call TRBD1 (6 bases). Trimming cost V 8 bases and J 3 bases, with 13 bases left between them. Germline CDR1 and CDR2: MGHDK and SYGVNS. This CDR3 comprises 14 residues. CDR3 DNA: TGTGCCAGCCACCCGACAGGCGACACCGGGGAGCTGTTTTTT. This translates into CASHPTGDTGELFF.

This clone came up a few times. This sequence joins TRBV6-1 and TRBJ2-2; D unresolved. The V end was cut by 4 bases, the J end by 4 bases, with 13 bases between. The CDR3 covers 15 residues. Germline-derived CDR1 and CDR2 are MNHNS and SASEGT. The CDR3 DNA is TGTGCCAGCAGTGGACTCCCCCCGGCCACCGGGGAGCTGTTTTTT. Encoded protein: CASSGLPPATGELFF.

The rearrangement links TRBV2 to TRBJ1-4, with 7 bases identical to TRBD1. The germline gives CDR1 SNHLY, CDR2 FYNNEI. The CDR3 consists of 13 residues. The junction had 6 bases not matched to a gene; V was cut back by 10 bases and J by 4 bases. The CDR3 reads CATGTELNEKLFF. As DNA, the CDR3 is TGTGCCACCGGGACAGAACTTAATGAAAAACTGTTTTTT.

The table lists this clone with a count of one. This sequence joins TRBV27 and TRBJ1-1; 10 nucleotides agree with TRBD1. Germline CDR1 and CDR2: MNHEY and SMNVEV (reference sequence). The CDR3 length is 13 residues. Trimming at V came to 5 bases and at J to 5 bases, leaving 2 bases not matched to a gene. The CDR3 reads CASSGQGGTEAFF. DNA of the CDR3: TGTGCCAGCAGTGGACAGGGGGGGACTGAAGCTTTCTTT.

This chain joins TRBV6-1 and TRBJ2-3; 9 nucleotides line up with TRBD2. The CDR3 covers 19 residues. Germline lookup yields CDR1 MNHNS and CDR2 SASEGT. The trim removed 0 bases at V and 1 base at J, leaving 11 bases unmatched. The CDR3 loop is CASSEAQRGDKVGTDTQYF. DNA of the CDR3: TGTGCCAGCAGTGAAGCCCAGCGGGGGGACAAAGTAGGCACAGATACGCAGTATTTT.

This clone was picked up one time. The V call is TRBV6-5, the J call TRBJ1-5; D is possibly TRBD1 (6 bases). CDR3 length equals 14 residues. Germline V lookup: CDR1 MNHEY, CDR2 SVGAGI. V shed 7 bases and J shed 7 bases, with 17 bases lying between them. CDR3 region: CASTIFRGWQPQHF. CDR3 nucleotides: TGTGCCAGCACTATCTTCAGGGGCTGGCAGCCCCAGCATTTT.

The V call is TRBV14, the J call TRBJ2-1, with D unresolved. This CDR3 comprises 11 residues. V was clipped by 3 bases and J by 8 bases, with 5 bases between them. The V gene's germline CDR1 is SGHDN and CDR2 FVKESK. CDR3 sequence reads: CASSHSYEQFF. CDR3 in DNA: TGTGCCAGCAGCCATTCCTATGAGCAGTTCTTC.

The chain is built from TRBV6-6 and TRBJ1-4; possibly TRBD1 for D (5 bases). V was trimmed by 2 bases and J by 2 bases, leaving 12 bases between them. This CDR3 spans 16 amino acids. The germline CDR1 and CDR2 sequences are MNHNY and SVGAGI (reference sequence). The CDR3 DNA sequence: TGTGCCAGCAGTTACGGAGGGGTCCTCACTAATGAAAAACTGTTTTTT. It is translated as CASSYGGVLTNEKLFF.

This clone was detected once. This rearrangement joins TRBV30 to TRBJ1-2; 8 positions agree with TRBD1. The CDR3 is made up of 14 amino acids. The ends lost 0 bases at V and 7 bases at J; junction bases unmatched: 7. Germline V gene lookup returns CDR1 GTSNPN and CDR2 SVGIG (reference sequence). As DNA, the CDR3 is TGTGCCTGGAGTGTCCTTGGGACAGGAGGTGGCTACACCTTC. Translating gives CAWSVLGTGGGYTF.

This rearrangement joins TRBV11-3 to TRBJ1-1; TRBD1 is a possible D gene (6 bases). Trimming removed 0 bases at V and 5 bases at J, with 10 bases between. The CDR3 contains 14 residues. Per germline, CDR1 SGHNT and CDR2 YENEEA. CDR3 nucleotides: TGTGCCAGCAGCTTAGAAGCTACAGGGACTGAAGCTTTCTTT. Translating gives CASSLEATGTEAFF.